The source of this T cell receptor (beta chain) is a study of beta chain features in type 1 diabetes. Expressed TCRB transcripts were sequenced after all isolated RNA was converted to cDNA. Sequenced by immunoSEQ multiplex PCR; TCRdb stores in-frame clones only, minus some. This table holds 900,000 or so clones, roughly 15% found once. The V end was cut by 3 bases, the J end by 1 base, with 9 bases between. Looked up from germline, CDR1 is KGHSH and CDR2 is LQKENI. The CDR3 is made up of 14 amino acids. This TCR was sampled from a woman younger than 30 in good health. V gene TRBV18 combines with J gene TRBJ1-2, with D possibly being TRBD1 (5 bases). Source material: naive CD4+ T cells from blood. DNA for the CDR3: TGTGCCAGCTCACCGGAGACAGATAACTATGGCTACACCTTC. As protein: CASSPETDNYGYTF. Full variable domain (missing parts from reference TRBV18 and TRBJ1-2): NAGVMQNPRHLVRRRGQEARLRCSPMKGHSHVYWYRQLPEEGLKFMVYLQKENIIDESGMPKERFSAEFPKEGPSILRIQQVVRGDSAAYFCASSPETDNYGYTFGSGTRLTVV.